These 14 T cell receptor beta chains were all obtained from the same sample, sequenced in a study of blood T cell repertoires in COVID-19. This table comes from immunoSEQ multiplex PCR, and its TCRdb copy is limited to in-frame clones, with some not included. The sample has more than 400,000 clones; around 90% are singletons. Sequenced: PBMCs or T cells enriched from blood (not recorded which). The receptors stem from a woman aged 18-29 years who had recovered from COVID-19.

The V and J genes are TRBV15 and TRBJ1-6; 9 bases are shared with TRBD1. The CDR3 totals 13 residues. The germline V gene encodes CDR1 LNHNV and CDR2 YYDKDF (reference sequence). V shed 3 bases and J 10 bases; nucleotides not matched to a gene: 1. CDR3 in amino acids: CATSRDRGSPLHF. Written as DNA, the CDR3 is TGTGCCACCAGCAGGGACAGGGGATCACCCCTCCACTTT. Looking up the rest from reference TRBV15 and TRBJ1-6 gives the full variable domain: DAMVIQNPRYQVTQFGKPVTLSCSQTLNHNVMYWYQQKSSQAPKLLFHYYDKDFNNEADTPDNFQSRRPNTSFCFLDIRSPGLGDTAMYLCATSRDRGSPLHFGNGTRLTVT.

The chain couples TRBV12-3 or TRBV12-4 to TRBJ1-1, with D perhaps matching TRBD1 (5 bases). The CDR3 is 13 residues long. With 6 bases removed from V and 7 bases from J, the gap between germline ends came to 15 bases. The CDR3 region has the DNA TGTGCCAGCAGCGCGGGACGCAAATTTGAAGCTTTCTTT. Protein product: CASSAGRKFEAFF.

V gene TRBV7-2 combines with J gene TRBJ1-2, with TRBD1 as a possible D gene (5 bases). Per germline, CDR1 SGHTA and CDR2 FQGNSA. The CDR3 is 13 residues long. V was trimmed by 6 bases and J by 6 bases, leaving 14 bases between them. CDR3 sequence (DNA): TGTGCCAGCAGTCGCAACGGGGGACATGGCTACACCTTC. Amino acid sequence: CASSRNGGHGYTF.

This rearrangement joins TRBV5-1 to TRBJ1-2, with D perhaps TRBD1 (5 bases). The germline gives CDR1 SGHRS, CDR2 YFSETQ. CDR3 size: 15 residues. Trimming cost V 1 base and J 5 bases, with 15 bases left between them. The DNA for the CDR3 is TGCGCCAGCAGCTTGATGAAGGGGCAGTTTTATGGCTACACCTTC. Protein product: CASSLMKGQFYGYTF.

This clone was picked up a small number of times. The chain carries TRBV9 and TRBJ1-2, with 7 bases lining up with TRBD1. From germline, CDR1 is SGDLS and CDR2 YYNGEE. J lost 5 bases, V lost 0 bases, and 10 bases had no gene match. This CDR3 comprises 16 residues. CDR3 sequence: CASSVGGGTDPYGYTF. The CDR3 DNA follows: TGTGCCAGCAGCGTAGGGGGCGGGACAGACCCATATGGCTACACCTTC.

The rearrangement joins TRBV7-9 to TRBJ2-1, with D possibly TRBD2 on 5 matching bases. There are 13 residues in the CDR3. The germline V and J ends were trimmed by 3 bases and 4 bases, with 7 bases remaining between them. Germline CDR1 SEHNR, CDR2 FQNEAQ (reference sequence). CDR3 residues: CASSFGVYNEQFF. Here the CDR3 DNA reads TGTGCCAGCAGCTTCGGGGTTTACAATGAGCAGTTCTTC.

The table lists this clone with a few counts. The rearrangement links TRBV6-7 to TRBJ1-2, with 11 bases matching TRBD1. Being an ORF, TRBV6-7 has a function that is uncertain. V dropped 7 bases and J dropped 4; count of bases not matched to a gene: 11. The CDR3 spans 16 residues. The CDR3, as DNA: TGTGCCAGCACCCTTGGACAGGGGGCGAATACCTATGGCTACACCTTC. This sequence encodes CASTLGQGANTYGYTF.

The chain carries TRBV7-9 and TRBJ1-4; the D gene is possibly TRBD1 (6 bases). Trimming took off 2 bases at V and 3 bases at J, with 10 bases between the two ends. Germline V gene sequence: CDR1 SEHNR, CDR2 FQNEAQ (reference sequence). The CDR3 extends over 15 amino acids. The CDR3 DNA is TGTGCCAGCAGCTTATCAAGGGGGTCTAATGAAAAACTGTTTTTT. It is translated as CASSLSRGSNEKLFF. The entire variable domain, with the rest obtained from reference TRBV7-9 and TRBJ1-4, is as follows: DTGVSQNPRHKITKRGQNVTFRCDPISEHNRLYWYRQTLGQGPEFLTYFQNEAQLEKSRLLSDRFSAERPKGSFSTLEIQRTEQGDSAMYLCASSLSRGSNEKLFFGSGTQLSVL.

This chain connects TRBV7-9 to TRBJ1-2, with 7 bases lining up with TRBD1. The junction had 9 bases not matched to a gene; V was cut back by 6 bases and J by 5 bases. The CDR3 is made up of 14 amino acids. Germline V gives CDR1 SEHNR, CDR2 FQNEAQ (reference sequence). The CDR3 here is CASSRGTELYGYTF. CDR3 sequence (DNA): TGTGCCAGCAGTCGCGGGACAGAGCTTTATGGCTACACCTTC.

The chain has TRBV19 and TRBJ1-1, with TRBD1 as a possible D gene (5 bases). Trimming took 3 bases from V and 6 from J, leaving 14 bases between them. CDR1 is LNHDA, CDR2 SQIVND, per germline (reference sequence). The length of the CDR3 is 14 residues. The CDR3 is CASSIVGGTPEAFF. The CDR3 DNA follows: TGTGCCAGTAGTATCGTTGGGGGGACGCCTGAAGCTTTCTTT.

The J gene is TRBJ1-4, the V gene TRBV5-6; D not certain. Trimming pared 2 bases from V and 8 bases from J, leaving 10 bases between. This CDR3 comprises 13 residues. From germline, CDR1 is SGHDT and CDR2 YYEEEE. This CDR3 reads CASSFPTAEKLFF. CDR3 DNA: TGTGCCAGCAGCTTCCCCACAGCCGAAAAACTGTTTTTT. Full variable domain (outside the CDR3, taken from reference TRBV5-6 and TRBJ1-4): DAGVTQSPTHLIKTRGQQVTLRCSPKSGHDTVSWYQQALGQGPQFIFQYYEEEERQRGNFPDRFSGHQFPNYSSELNVNALLLGDSALYLCASSFPTAEKLFFGSGTQLSVL.

This chain uses TRBV12-3 or TRBV12-4 with TRBJ2-1; D remains ambiguous. V was shortened by 7 bases and J by 7 bases, with 8 bases between the two germline ends. The CDR3 is made up of 11 amino acids. CDR3: CASNSWNEQFF. CDR3 in DNA: TGTGCCAGCAATAGTTGGAATGAGCAGTTCTTC.

The chain combines TRBV19 with TRBJ1-1, with TRBD1 as a possible D gene (5 bases). The length of the CDR3 is 13 residues. Germline CDR1 reads LNHDA; CDR2 reads SQIVND (reference sequence). Between the trimmed V and J ends, which lost 5 bases and 1 base, there was a span of 8 bases. The CDR3 DNA reads TGTGCCAGTAGTCGGCAGGGGAACACTGAAGCTTTCTTT. It specifies CASSRQGNTEAFF.

Only one count was recorded for this clone. The genes are TRBV19 and TRBJ1-1, with a possible D match to TRBD1 (6 bases). Germline lookup yields CDR1 LNHDA and CDR2 SQIVND (reference sequence). This CDR3 is 14 amino acids long. Between the trimmed V and J ends, which lost 3 bases and 7 bases, there was a span of 15 bases. The DNA of the CDR3 is TGTGCCAGTAGTATTCTACCTGGGGGCGGTGAAGCTTTCTTT. Encoded protein: CASSILPGGGEAFF.